The 31 T cell receptor beta chains reported below all come from one sample, sequenced in a study of T cell repertoires in cytomegalovirus infection. TCRdb itself ran the reads through MiXCR, one entry per CDR3 protein. Of 680,000 or so distinct CDR3 sequences listed, 35% are singletons. Sequenced: PBMCs. These receptors were collected from a human donor in good health (CMV status not recorded). Some clones in this sample may be carry-over from other donors' samples.

In this sample, this clonotype turned up a few times. The chain combines TRBV20-1 with TRBJ2-7; TRBD2 matches at 9 bases. The V and J ends lost 5 bases and 0 bases, in that order; junction bases with no gene match: 5. The CDR3 is 14 residues long. CDR1 and CDR2 (germline): DFQATT, SNEGSKA (reference sequence). The CDR3 loop is CSAFRLADSYEQYF. The CDR3 DNA follows: TGCAGTGCTTTTAGACTAGCGGACTCCTACGAGCAGTACTTC.

Many counts were recorded for this clonotype. The V and J genes are TRBV7-8 and TRBJ1-4, with a tentative D call TRBD1 (6 bases). V was trimmed by 5 bases and J by 3 bases, leaving 28 bases between them. In germline, CDR1 is SGHVS, CDR2 FQNEAQ. This CDR3 region has 20 residues. The CDR3 region is CASSRSGGEPLRGANEKLFF. In DNA form, the CDR3 reads TGTGCCAGCAGCCGTTCCGGGGGCGAACCCCTGAGGGGGGCTAATGAAAAACTGTTTTTT.

A remark on this clonotype: With a much larger clone just one base away, this may be a read error. This chain links TRBV2 with TRBJ1-1; TRBD1 matches at 8 bases. Germline V gene lookup returns CDR1 SNHLY and CDR2 FYNNEI. V shed 8 bases and J 1 base; nucleotides not matched to a gene: 3. CDR3 length: 13 amino acids. This CDR3 is CASQDRENTEAFF. CDR3 nucleotide sequence: TGTGCCAGCCAGGACAGGGAGAACACTGAAGCTTTCTTT.

The chain uses TRBV28 and TRBJ2-4, with D possibly TRBD1 on 7 matching bases. Trimming stripped 6 bases from V and 9 bases from J, with 15 bases between. CDR3 length: 13 amino acids. The V gene's germline CDR1 is MDHEN and CDR2 SYDVKM. The CDR3 region is CASRRQGGSIQYF. The CDR3 DNA follows: TGTGCCAGCAGGAGACAGGGAGGAAGCATTCAGTACTTC.

This chain joins TRBV2 and TRBJ2-2; TRBD1 agrees at 11 bases. V gave up 4 bases and J gave up 3 bases; unmatched junction bases: 4. CDR3 length: 16 residues. CDR1 SNHLY and CDR2 FYNNEI come from the germline V gene. The CDR3 spells CASSAGQGAYTGELFF. In DNA form, the CDR3 reads TGTGCCAGCAGTGCTGGACAGGGGGCCTACACCGGGGAGCTGTTTTTT. Based on the CDR3 plus reference TRBV2 and TRBJ2-2, the full variable domain is EPEVTQTPSHQVTQMGQEVILRCVPISNHLYFYWYRQILGQKVEFLVSFYNNEISEKSEIFDDQFSVERPDGSNFTLKIRSTKLEDSAMYFCASSAGQGAYTGELFFGEGSRLTVL.

The chain uses TRBV18 and TRBJ2-3, with 14 positions matching TRBD2. Germline CDR1 reads KGHSH; CDR2 reads LQKENI. Trimming at V came to 2 bases and at J to 6 bases, leaving 4 bases not matched to a gene. The CDR3 runs 16 residues. CDR3 in DNA: TGTGCCAGCTCACCAAGACTAGCGGGAGGGCCGGATACGCAGTATTTT. Protein product: CASSPRLAGGPDTQYF.

This sequence joins TRBV18 and TRBJ2-1, with TRBD1 identical over 7 bases. The CDR3 is 18 residues long. V shed 5 bases and J 2 bases; nucleotides not matched to a gene: 15. Germline V gene sequence: CDR1 KGHSH, CDR2 LQKENI. The CDR3 is CASSMKTGPPGAYNEQFF. In DNA, the CDR3 is TGTGCCAGCTCAATGAAGACAGGGCCTCCAGGCGCCTACAATGAGCAGTTCTTC.

This chain links TRBV19 with TRBJ2-1; 10 bases agree with TRBD2. With 3 bases clipped from V and 1 base from J, the junction kept 3 bases outside the gene matches. The germline gives CDR1 LNHDA, CDR2 SQIVND (reference sequence). The CDR3 spans 16 residues. DNA of the CDR3: TGTGCCAGTAGTATGAATAGCGGGGGGTCCTACAATGAGCAGTTCTTC. This codes for CASSMNSGGSYNEQFF.

This chain uses TRBV7-3 with TRBJ2-7, with a weak D call TRBD1 (6 bases). Trimming took 5 bases from V and 1 from J, leaving 9 bases between them. This CDR3 has 13 residues. Germline V gives CDR1 SGHTA, CDR2 FQGTGA. As DNA, the CDR3 is TGTGCCAGCAGCCATGGACAGTCCTACGAGCAGTACTTC. Translated: CASSHGQSYEQYF.

The V gene is TRBV28, the J gene TRBJ1-1; the match to TRBD1 covers 8 bases. Trimming took 5 bases from V and 8 from J; bases not matched to a gene: 7. The germline V gene has CDR1 MDHEN and CDR2 SYDVKM. The CDR3 length is 13 residues. In DNA, the CDR3 is TGTGCCAGCAGTAAGATGACAGGGGAGGAAGCTTTCTTT. Protein: CASSKMTGEEAFF.

This rearrangement joins TRBV4-1 to TRBJ2-7; possibly TRBD1 for D (5 bases). The CDR3 totals 16 residues. The V and J ends lost 0 bases and 3 bases respectively, with 15 bases between them. Germline V gene lookup returns CDR1 MGHRA and CDR2 YSYEKL. CDR3 nucleotide sequence: TGCGCCAGCAGCCAAGATCAGGGCTTCCCTGGCTACGAGCAGTACTTC. Protein product: CASSQDQGFPGYEQYF.

This clonotype was seen a few times. The chain has TRBV20-1 and TRBJ2-7; D not resolved. This CDR3 is 16 amino acids long. Trimming took 1 base from V and 2 from J, leaving 18 bases between them. Germline V gives CDR1 DFQATT, CDR2 SNEGSKA (reference sequence). The CDR3 loop is CSARGPDVALAYEQYF. CDR3 coding DNA: TGCAGTGCTAGAGGACCTGACGTCGCCTTAGCCTACGAGCAGTACTTC.

V gene TRBV6-6 combines with J gene TRBJ1-1; no firm D call. The V end lost 5 bases, the J end lost 6 bases, and 10 bases lay between the germline ends. The CDR3 consists of 12 residues. Germline V gives CDR1 MNHNY, CDR2 SVGAGI (reference sequence). The CDR3 bases are TGTGCCAGCAGTCCCCTTACGGCTGAAGCTTTCTTT. It codes for CASSPLTAEAFF.

The J gene is TRBJ2-1, the V gene TRBV5-4; 14 bases line up with TRBD2. The germline V gene has CDR1 SGHNT and CDR2 YYREEE (reference sequence). Germline trimming cut 1 base from V and 7 bases from J; bases unmatched to any gene: 4. This CDR3 region has 16 residues. The CDR3 loop is CASSLWGTSGRNEQFF. Written as DNA, the CDR3 is TGTGCCAGCAGCTTGTGGGGGACTAGCGGGAGAAATGAGCAGTTCTTC.

The CDR3 sequence: CASSLVVARGVRNEQFF. The CDR3 DNA follows: TGTGCCAGCAGCTTAGTTGTCGCCCGGGGAGTCCGGAATGAGCAGTTCTTC. The chain links TRBV7-2 to TRBJ2-1; the D gene is possibly TRBD2 (5 bases). Germline CDR1 SGHTA, CDR2 FQGNSA. Trimming left V 1 base short and J 7 bases short, with 20 bases between. The length of the CDR3 is 17 residues. The full variable domain, in which reference TRBV7-2 and TRBJ2-1 provide the parts outside the CDR3, is GAGVSQSPSNKVTEKGKDVELRCDPISGHTALYWYRQSLGQGLEFLIYFQGNSAPDKSGLPSDRFSAERTGGSVSTLTIQRTQQEDSAVYLCASSLVVARGVRNEQFFGPGTRLTVL.

The V gene is TRBV6-2 or TRBV6-3, the J gene TRBJ1-5, with TRBD1 matching over 9 bases. CDR3 length: 17 amino acids. The junction had 10 bases not matched to a gene; V was cut back by 6 bases and J by 1 base. Germline loops: CDR1 MNHEY, CDR2 SVGEGT. The CDR3 sequence: CASRRTGGEGSNQPQHF. As DNA, the CDR3 is TGTGCCAGCAGGCGTACAGGGGGCGAGGGGAGCAATCAGCCCCAGCATTTT.

J is TRBJ2-1 and V is TRBV7-6, with D perhaps matching TRBD2 (6 bases). The CDR3 contains 15 residues. Germline assignment: CDR1 SGHVS and CDR2 FNYEAQ. V was cut by 5 bases and J by 3 bases, with 14 bases left in between. CDR3 loop: CASSLGTPNYNEQFF. As DNA, the CDR3 is TGTGCCAGCAGCCTAGGGACTCCCAACTACAATGAGCAGTTCTTC.

This clonotype was recorded a few times. The chain combines TRBV6-2 or TRBV6-3 with TRBJ1-5; TRBD1 matches 12 bases. CDR3 length: 15 residues. Germline CDR1 is MNHEY and CDR2 is SVGEGT. J was trimmed by 6 bases and V by 5 bases; bases with no gene match: 5. The CDR3 spells CASSGTGGVSQPQHF. The CDR3, as DNA: TGTGCCAGCAGTGGGACAGGGGGCGTTTCTCAGCCCCAGCATTTT.

This clonotype has a handful of counts. The chain has TRBV5-6 and TRBJ2-1; no definite D call. Germline V gene lookup returns CDR1 SGHDT and CDR2 YYEEEE. CDR3 size: 12 residues. V was cut by 0 bases and J by 12 bases, with 10 bases left in between. The CDR3 loop is CASSLASEPQFF. As DNA, the CDR3 is TGTGCCAGCAGCTTGGCCTCGGAGCCGCAGTTCTTC.

The CDR3: CSARLPYGQGAYEQYF. The CDR3 nucleotides are TGCAGTGCTAGGTTACCCTACGGACAGGGGGCCTACGAGCAGTACTTC. This sequence joins TRBV20-1 and TRBJ2-7; the match to TRBD1 covers 10 bases. Germline lookup yields CDR1 DFQATT and CDR2 SNEGSKA (reference sequence). The CDR3 is made up of 16 amino acids. With V trimmed by 3 bases and J by 2 bases, 10 bases remained unmatched.

This clonotype was seen a handful of times. V gene TRBV3-1 combines with J gene TRBJ1-2; TRBD1 matches at 9 bases. Germline trimming cut 1 base from V and 4 bases from J; bases unmatched to any gene: 7. Germline V gene sequence: CDR1 LGHDT, CDR2 YNNKEL (reference sequence). The CDR3 is 16 amino acids. The CDR3 spells CASSQVVGQGIYGYTF. CDR3 DNA: TGTGCCAGCAGCCAAGTGGTGGGACAGGGTATCTATGGCTACACCTTC.

Comment on this clonotype: One end of the junction fails to match germline, which may point to a read error. The chain carries TRBV2 and TRBJ2-7; weak D call: TRBD1 (5 bases). Germline-derived CDR1 and CDR2 are SNHLY and FYNNEI. The CDR3 spans 17 residues. This CDR3 is CASREGAGPLSSYEQYF. Here the CDR3 DNA reads TGTGCCAGCAGAGAAGGGGCAGGGCCGCTCAGCTCCTACGAGCAGTACTTC.

The chain couples TRBV7-3 to TRBJ1-1; D gene unclear. The germline CDR1 and CDR2 sequences are SGHTA and FQGTGA. This CDR3 is 13 amino acids long. The germline V and J ends were trimmed by 3 bases and 4 bases, with 9 bases remaining between them. The CDR3 region has the DNA TGTGCCAGCAGCTTGGCCCCGAGCACTGAAGCTTTCTTT. It specifies CASSLAPSTEAFF.

V usage is TRBV25-1 and J usage is TRBJ2-1, with 11 bases that match TRBD1. CDR1 and CDR2 (germline): MGHDK, SYGVNS. The CDR3 spans 15 residues. J lost 4 bases, V lost 7 bases, and 6 bases had no gene match. As DNA, the CDR3 is TGTGCCAGCAACCCGGACAGGGGGCCGTACAATGAGCAGTTCTTC. This gives the protein CASNPDRGPYNEQFF.

This clonotype was recorded a few times. V usage is TRBV7-2 and J usage is TRBJ2-3, with TRBD2 identical over 8 bases. This CDR3 has 13 residues. Germline V gives CDR1 SGHTA, CDR2 FQGNSA. The V and J ends lost 8 bases and 1 base, in that order; junction bases with no gene match: 2. CDR3 in DNA: TGTGCCAGCGTACTAGCGGGCACAGATACGCAGTATTTT. Encoded protein: CASVLAGTDTQYF.

The chain combines TRBV5-1 with TRBJ2-2; no clear D. The V gene's germline CDR1 is SGHRS and CDR2 YFSETQ. V was shortened by 4 bases and J by 2 bases, with 21 bases between the two germline ends. The CDR3 is made up of 18 amino acids. The CDR3 loop is CASSQRPGAHGNTGELFF. The CDR3, as DNA: TGCGCCAGCAGCCAACGCCCCGGTGCCCACGGAAACACCGGGGAGCTGTTTTTT.

The chain joins TRBV6-1 to TRBJ1-4; no definite D call. CDR1 is MNHNS and CDR2 is SASEGT in the germline V gene. The germline V and J ends were trimmed by 4 bases and 10 bases, with 13 bases remaining between them. This CDR3 is 13 amino acids long. Written as DNA, the CDR3 is TGTGCCAGCAGTGCAGAGCGTATCGGAAAACTGTTTTTT. As protein: CASSAERIGKLFF.

The chain joins TRBV11-2 to TRBJ2-3; D unclear. The CDR3 has 15 residues. Germline CDR1 is SGHAT and CDR2 is FQNNGV. Trimming left V 4 bases short and J 5 bases short, with 16 bases between. The DNA for the CDR3 is TGTGCCAGCAGCTCCAGACACATGATCGGAGATACGCAGTATTTT. It yields the protein CASSSRHMIGDTQYF.

This chain joins TRBV12-3 or TRBV12-4 and TRBJ1-1; perhaps TRBD1 as D (5 bases). V was shortened by 6 bases and J by 10 bases, with 24 bases between the two germline ends. The length of the CDR3 is 15 residues. Written as DNA, the CDR3 is TGTGCCAGCAGGCCGGGACTTCGGGACGGATCGGGAGCTTTCTTT. This translates into CASRPGLRDGSGAFF.

This clonotype came up once. This chain joins TRBV15 and TRBJ2-7; maybe TRBD2 (5 bases). Trimming pared 1 base from V and 2 bases from J, leaving 12 bases between. CDR1 and CDR2 from the germline V gene are LNHNV and YYDKDF (reference sequence). The CDR3 extends over 15 amino acids. The chain's CDR3 is CATSRVAGSTYEQYF. The CDR3 bases are TGTGCCACCAGCAGAGTGGCGGGCTCTACCTACGAGCAGTACTTC. The full variable domain, completed using reference TRBV15 and TRBJ2-7, is DAMVIQNPRYQVTQFGKPVTLSCSQTLNHNVMYWYQQKSSQAPKLLFHYYDKDFNNEADTPDNFQSRRPNTSFCFLDIRSPGLGDTAMYLCATSRVAGSTYEQYFGPGTRLTVT.

This clonotype was counted a few times. J is TRBJ2-2 and V is TRBV7-2, with 10 bases that match TRBD1. From germline, CDR1 is SGHTA and CDR2 FQGNSA. This CDR3 spans 15 amino acids. The junction had 6 bases not matched to a gene; V was cut back by 4 bases and J by 7 bases. As DNA, the CDR3 is TGTGCCAGCAGCTCCGGACAGGGGGGGGGCGGGGAGCTGTTTTTT. Encoded protein: CASSSGQGGGGELFF.